This entry lists 14 T cell receptor beta chains sequenced from one sample in a study of CD8 T cells in Susac syndrome. With random hexamers, roughly 0.45 to 1 ug RNA was reverse transcribed. Each CDR3 protein gets one entry after TCRdb re-called the immunoSEQ multiplex PCR reads with MiXCR. The sample lists some 120,000 distinct CDR3 sequences, 94% seen once, with approximately 0.089% in the top ten. Specimen: CD4+ T cells from PBMCs. These receptors were collected from a human donor in good health.

The chain links TRBV6-1 to TRBJ2-1; TRBD2 aligns across 11 bases. Germline V gene data show CDR1 as MNHNS and CDR2 as SASEGT. This CDR3 spans 17 amino acids. The ends lost 0 bases at V and 15 bases at J; junction bases unmatched: 16. CDR3 in amino acids: CASSEALAGLAGRPPFF. The CDR3 nucleotides read TGTGCCAGCAGTGAAGCGCTAGCTGGACTAGCGGGCCGACCCCCGTTCTTC.

This clonotype is a singleton in its sample. The chain is built from TRBV7-9 and TRBJ1-2, with D uncertain. Germline V gene data show CDR1 as SEHNR and CDR2 as FQNEAQ (reference sequence). V lost 1 base, J lost 8 bases, and 11 bases lay in between. CDR3 length equals 13 residues. CDR3 bases: TGTGCCAGCAGCTTAGTGGAGGGTCGCGGCTACACCTTC. This gives the protein CASSLVEGRGYTF.

V gene TRBV18 combines with J gene TRBJ2-7, with unresolved D. The CDR3 covers 13 residues. Germline assignment: CDR1 KGHSH and CDR2 LQKENI. The ends were cut back, 2 bases at V and 0 bases at J, with 5 bases in the middle. CDR3 amino acids: CASSPGNSYEQYF. DNA of the CDR3: TGTGCCAGCTCACCAGGGAACTCCTACGAGCAGTACTTC.

The chain joins TRBV7-9 to TRBJ2-1; D might be TRBD2 (5 bases). The CDR3 runs to 14 residues. Per the germline V gene, CDR1 is SEHNR and CDR2 is FQNEAQ (reference sequence). With 5 bases removed from V and 8 bases from J, the gap between germline ends came to 16 bases. The CDR3 DNA reads as TGTGCCAGCAGCCCTCGCCTAGCTACCGATGAGCAGTTCTTC. Its translation: CASSPRLATDEQFF.

This clonotype has just one count. The rearrangement joins TRBV2 to TRBJ2-2, with a weak D call TRBD2 (5 bases). Trimming shortened V by 2 bases and J by 8 bases, and 15 bases separated the two germline ends. Looked up from germline, CDR1 is SNHLY and CDR2 is FYNNEI. This CDR3 is built from 15 residues. The CDR3, as DNA: TGTGCCAGCAGTGAAAGCGGCTGGGAAAGGGGGGAGCTGTTTTTT. Residues: CASSESGWERGELFF.

V usage is TRBV12-3 or TRBV12-4 and J usage is TRBJ1-4; no firm D call. The CDR3 sequence is 14 residues long. The V end was cut by 0 bases, the J end by 10 bases, with 12 bases between. This CDR3 reads CASSLAFRQTKLFF. CDR3 sequence (DNA): TGTGCCAGCAGTTTAGCTTTCCGGCAGACAAAACTGTTTTTT.

The V and J genes are TRBV7-2 and TRBJ2-3; no firm D call. The germline V and J ends were trimmed by 1 base and 7 bases, with 9 bases remaining between them. Germline CDR1 and CDR2: SGHTA and FQGNSA. This CDR3 comprises 13 residues. The CDR3 loop reads CASSLEVGHTQYF. The CDR3, as DNA: TGTGCCAGCAGCTTAGAGGTCGGACATACGCAGTATTTT.

V and J are TRBV6-5 and TRBJ1-6, with TRBD1 matching over 7 bases. Trimming removed 0 bases from V and 10 bases from J; junction bases left unmatched: 9. The CDR3 loop spans 16 amino acids. Germline CDR1 is MNHEY and CDR2 is SVGAGI. CDR3 protein: CASSYSFAGGGSPLHF. Here the CDR3 DNA reads TGTGCCAGCAGTTACTCGTTTGCAGGGGGTGGCTCACCCCTCCACTTT.

This chain connects TRBV24-1 to TRBJ2-1; D not resolved. CDR1 KGHDR and CDR2 SFDVKD come from the germline V gene. CDR3 length equals 14 residues. Trimming shortened V by 0 bases and J by 9 bases, and 11 bases separated the two germline ends. CDR3 in amino acids: CATSDLRQGPEQFF. The CDR3 DNA reads TGTGCCACCAGTGATTTGAGGCAAGGCCCTGAGCAGTTCTTC.

The genes are TRBV12-3 or TRBV12-4 and TRBJ2-7; weak D call: TRBD2 (5 bases). Between the trimmed V and J ends, which lost 8 bases and 0 bases, there was a span of 14 bases. The CDR3 is made up of 14 amino acids. The CDR3 protein is CASGGWENSYEQYF. The CDR3 nucleotides read TGTGCCAGCGGCGGGTGGGAGAACTCCTACGAGCAGTACTTC.

The chain carries TRBV6-2 or TRBV6-3 and TRBJ2-3, with unresolved D. Trimming pared 10 bases from V and 6 bases from J, leaving 14 bases between. The CDR3 sequence is 12 residues long. Germline-derived CDR1 and CDR2 are MNHEY and SVGEGT. CDR3 sequence reads: CATSPETDTQYF. Here the CDR3 DNA reads TGTGCCACCAGCCCGGAGACCGATACGCAGTATTTT.

This clonotype appeared a single time. The V gene is TRBV10-3, the J gene TRBJ2-7; 12 bases fit TRBD2. The CDR3 totals 13 residues. The V gene's germline CDR1 is ENHRY and CDR2 SYGVKD. Trimming cost V 10 bases and J 6 bases; bases outside gene matches: 7. The chain's CDR3 is CASKLAGGPEQYF. For the CDR3, the DNA is TGTGCCAGCAAACTAGCGGGAGGCCCCGAGCAGTACTTC.

The chain combines TRBV12-3 or TRBV12-4 with TRBJ2-4, with D possibly TRBD1 on 6 matching bases. Deletions cut 2 bases from V and 2 bases from J, with 7 bases between. This CDR3 region has 14 residues. Here the CDR3 DNA reads TGTGCCAGCAGTTTAAGGGGGACCAAAAACATTCAGTACTTC. Residues: CASSLRGTKNIQYF.

This clonotype has a single count. V and J are TRBV28 and TRBJ2-4; the D gene is possibly TRBD2 (5 bases). Trimming pared 8 bases from V and 3 bases from J, leaving 5 bases between. This CDR3 has 11 residues. Per germline, CDR1 MDHEN and CDR2 SYDVKM. This CDR3 is CASGSKNIQYF. The DNA of the CDR3 is TGTGCCAGCGGGAGCAAAAACATTCAGTACTTC. Full variable domain (outside the CDR3, taken from reference TRBV28 and TRBJ2-4): DVKVTQSSRYLVKRTGEKVFLECVQDMDHENMFWYRQDPGLGLRLIYFSYDVKMKEKGDIPEGYSVSREKKERFSLILESASTNQTSMYLCASGSKNIQYFGAGTRLSVL.